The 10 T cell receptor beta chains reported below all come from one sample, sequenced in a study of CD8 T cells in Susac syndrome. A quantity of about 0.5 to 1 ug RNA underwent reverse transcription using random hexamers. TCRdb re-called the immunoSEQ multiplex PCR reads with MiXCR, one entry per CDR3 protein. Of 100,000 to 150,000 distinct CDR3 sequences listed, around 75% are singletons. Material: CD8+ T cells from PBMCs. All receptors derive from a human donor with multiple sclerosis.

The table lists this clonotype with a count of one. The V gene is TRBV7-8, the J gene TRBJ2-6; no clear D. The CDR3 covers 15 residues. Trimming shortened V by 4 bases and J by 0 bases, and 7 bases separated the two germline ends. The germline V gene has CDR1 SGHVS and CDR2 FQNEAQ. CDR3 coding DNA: TGTGCCAGCAGCTCGCAGAGCTCTGGGGCCAACGTCCTGACTTTC. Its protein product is CASSSQSSGANVLTF.

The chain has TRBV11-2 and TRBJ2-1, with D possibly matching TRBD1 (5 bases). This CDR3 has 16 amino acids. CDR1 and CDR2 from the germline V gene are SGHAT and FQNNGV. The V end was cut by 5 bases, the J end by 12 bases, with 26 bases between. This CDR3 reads CASSHSLQGPTIVQFF. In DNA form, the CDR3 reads TGTGCCAGCAGCCACTCTTTGCAGGGTCCCACAATTGTGCAGTTCTTC. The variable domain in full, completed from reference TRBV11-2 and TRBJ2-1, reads EAGVAQSPRYKIIEKRQSVAFWCNPISGHATLYWYQQILGQGPKLLIQFQNNGVVDDSQLPKDRFSAERLKGVDSTLKIQPAKLEDSAVYLCASSHSLQGPTIVQFFGPGTRLTVL.

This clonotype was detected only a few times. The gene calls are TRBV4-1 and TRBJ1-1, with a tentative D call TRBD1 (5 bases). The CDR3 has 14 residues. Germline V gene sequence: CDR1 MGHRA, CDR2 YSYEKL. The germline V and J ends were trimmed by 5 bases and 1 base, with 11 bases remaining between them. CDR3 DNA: TGCGCCAGCAGCGTCCGGGGGAAGAACACTGAAGCTTTCTTT. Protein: CASSVRGKNTEAFF.

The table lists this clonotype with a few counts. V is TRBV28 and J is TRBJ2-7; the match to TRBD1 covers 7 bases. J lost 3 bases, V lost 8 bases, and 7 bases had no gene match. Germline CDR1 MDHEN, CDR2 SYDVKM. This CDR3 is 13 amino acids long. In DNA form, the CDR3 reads TGTGCCAGCCAGGGACAGATGAGCTACGAGCAGTACTTC. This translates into CASQGQMSYEQYF.

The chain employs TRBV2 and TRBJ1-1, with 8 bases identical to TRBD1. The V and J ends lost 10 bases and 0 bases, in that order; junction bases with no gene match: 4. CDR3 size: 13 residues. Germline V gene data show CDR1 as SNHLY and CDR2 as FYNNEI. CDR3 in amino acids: CATMDRVNTEAFF. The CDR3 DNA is TGTGCCACCATGGACAGGGTGAACACTGAAGCTTTCTTT.

For the CDR3, the DNA is TGCGCCAGCAGCTTGGATTCCCCAGGGGTGAGCGGCAATGAGCAGTTCTTC. It yields the protein CASSLDSPGVSGNEQFF. The chain has TRBV5-1 and TRBJ2-1; D may be TRBD1 (6 bases). The V end was cut by 0 bases, the J end by 6 bases, with 19 bases between. Germline V gene lookup returns CDR1 SGHRS and CDR2 YFSETQ. CDR3 length equals 17 residues.

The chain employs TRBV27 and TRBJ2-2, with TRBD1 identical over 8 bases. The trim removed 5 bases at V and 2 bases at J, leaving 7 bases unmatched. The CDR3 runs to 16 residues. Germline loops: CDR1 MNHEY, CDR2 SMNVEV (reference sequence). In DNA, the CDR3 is TGTGCCAGCAGTGTCACAGGGGGACTTAACACCGGGGAGCTGTTTTTT. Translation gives CASSVTGGLNTGELFF.

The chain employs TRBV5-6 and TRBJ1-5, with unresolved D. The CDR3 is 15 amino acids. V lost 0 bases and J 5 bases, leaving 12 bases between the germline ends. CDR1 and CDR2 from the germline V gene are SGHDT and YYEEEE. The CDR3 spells CASSLGGAGHQPQHF. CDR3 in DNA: TGTGCCAGCAGCTTGGGAGGTGCTGGACATCAGCCCCAGCATTTT.

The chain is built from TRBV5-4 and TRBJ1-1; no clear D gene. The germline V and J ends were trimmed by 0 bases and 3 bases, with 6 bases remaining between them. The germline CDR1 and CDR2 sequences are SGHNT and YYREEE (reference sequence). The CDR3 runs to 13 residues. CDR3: CASSLVGYTEAFF. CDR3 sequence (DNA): TGTGCCAGCAGCTTGGTGGGGTACACTGAAGCTTTCTTT.

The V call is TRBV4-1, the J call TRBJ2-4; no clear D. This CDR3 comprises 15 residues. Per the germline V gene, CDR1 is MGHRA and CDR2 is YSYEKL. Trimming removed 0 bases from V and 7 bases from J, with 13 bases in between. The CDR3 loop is CASSQEEAGYNIQYF. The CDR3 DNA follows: TGCGCCAGCAGCCAAGAGGAAGCAGGTTATAACATTCAGTACTTC.